This T cell receptor (beta chain) was found in a study of blood T cell repertoires in COVID-19. The CDR3 has 12 amino acids. The V and J ends lost 5 bases and 10 bases respectively, with 13 bases between them. Per germline, CDR1 SEHNR and CDR2 FQNEAQ (reference sequence). Some clones are missing from TCRdb's copy, which holds only in-frame ones; the method was immunoSEQ multiplex PCR. The sample records about 300,000 clones, roughly 86% being singletons. The receptor comes from a woman between 25 and 40 years old with COVID-19, enrolled during active disease. Specimen: peripheral blood. V is TRBV7-9 and J is TRBJ2-3; TRBD2 is a possible D gene (6 bases). CDR3 loop: CASSLWAGSQYF. The DNA of the CDR3 is TGTGCCAGCAGCCTGTGGGCGGGGTCGCAGTATTTT.